These 8 T cell receptor beta chains came from one sample sequenced in a study of glioma-infiltrating T cells after dendritic cell vaccination. TCRdb's copy holds only in-frame clones and misses some; the assay was immunoSEQ multiplex PCR. The sample carries over 90,000 clones, approximately 80% recorded once. This specimen consisted of blood, obtained before dendritic cell vaccination. These receptors were collected from a human donor with glioblastoma.

The chain employs TRBV27 and TRBJ2-1, with TRBD2 matching 12 bases. The CDR3 runs to 19 residues. The ends lost 5 bases at V and 6 bases at J; junction bases unmatched: 17. Germline loops: CDR1 MNHEY, CDR2 SMNVEV (reference sequence). DNA of the CDR3: TGTGCCAGCAGTCTCGGACTAGCGGGGACCCTGAGCCGCGGCAATGAGCAGTTCTTC. This codes for CASSLGLAGTLSRGNEQFF.

J is TRBJ2-2 and V is TRBV2, with D possibly being TRBD1 (5 bases). The CDR3 consists of 14 residues. The V gene's germline CDR1 is SNHLY and CDR2 FYNNEI. V dropped 5 bases and J dropped 1 base, with 8 bases sitting between them. The chain's CDR3 is CASSPTGNTGELFF. In nucleotides, the CDR3 is TGTGCCAGCAGTCCCACAGGGAACACCGGGGAGCTGTTTTTT.

The chain links TRBV27 to TRBJ2-7, with D possibly being TRBD2 (5 bases). The CDR3 sequence is 16 residues long. Germline V gene lookup returns CDR1 MNHEY and CDR2 SMNVEV (reference sequence). V was pared by 5 bases and J by 3 bases, with 20 bases between. CDR3 sequence: CASSQTTGVFSYEQYF. As DNA, the CDR3 is TGTGCCAGCAGTCAAACTACCGGGGTGTTCAGCTACGAGCAGTACTTC.

This clone was recorded a few times. V usage is TRBV4-1 and J usage is TRBJ1-4; 8 bases agree with TRBD1. The junction had 11 bases not matched to a gene; V was cut back by 3 bases and J by 8 bases. Per germline, CDR1 MGHRA and CDR2 YSYEKL. This CDR3 region has 16 residues. CDR3 sequence reads: CASSHGADRVKEKLFF. The CDR3 DNA is TGCGCCAGCAGCCACGGCGCGGACAGGGTGAAGGAAAAACTGTTTTTT.

The chain employs TRBV6-6 and TRBJ2-5; 9 positions match TRBD1. With V trimmed by 4 bases and J by 5 bases, 8 bases remained unmatched. The CDR3 contains 15 residues. Germline loops: CDR1 MNHNY, CDR2 SVGAGI (reference sequence). CDR3 sequence reads: CASSSTGGSGETQYF. As DNA, the CDR3 is TGTGCCAGCAGTTCAACAGGGGGCTCGGGTGAGACCCAGTACTTC.

The chain carries TRBV18 and TRBJ2-5; D is uncertain. This CDR3 is 11 amino acids long. In germline, CDR1 is KGHSH, CDR2 LQKENI. The V end was cut by 6 bases, the J end by 3 bases, with 5 bases between. In DNA, the CDR3 is TGTGCCAGCTCCGCGAAAGAGACCCAGTACTTC. As protein: CASSAKETQYF.

This CDR3 is CASRLQGNTEAFF. In nucleotides, the CDR3 is TGCGCCAGCAGATTACAGGGGAACACTGAAGCTTTCTTT. The V call is TRBV10-1, the J call TRBJ1-1; D is perhaps TRBD1 (6 bases). The CDR3 sequence is 13 residues long. Germline V CDR1 and CDR2: WNHNN, SYGVQD (reference sequence). V lost 6 bases to trimming and J lost 1 base, with 9 bases between them.

This chain joins TRBV29-1 and TRBJ2-2; D is possibly TRBD1 (6 bases). The CDR3 sequence is 13 residues long. V dropped 7 bases and J dropped 0 bases, with 9 bases sitting between them. Germline assignment: CDR1 SQVTM and CDR2 ANQGSEA. Written as DNA, the CDR3 is TGCAGCGCCAGGGGAACGAACACCGGGGAGCTGTTTTTT. Its translation is CSARGTNTGELFF.